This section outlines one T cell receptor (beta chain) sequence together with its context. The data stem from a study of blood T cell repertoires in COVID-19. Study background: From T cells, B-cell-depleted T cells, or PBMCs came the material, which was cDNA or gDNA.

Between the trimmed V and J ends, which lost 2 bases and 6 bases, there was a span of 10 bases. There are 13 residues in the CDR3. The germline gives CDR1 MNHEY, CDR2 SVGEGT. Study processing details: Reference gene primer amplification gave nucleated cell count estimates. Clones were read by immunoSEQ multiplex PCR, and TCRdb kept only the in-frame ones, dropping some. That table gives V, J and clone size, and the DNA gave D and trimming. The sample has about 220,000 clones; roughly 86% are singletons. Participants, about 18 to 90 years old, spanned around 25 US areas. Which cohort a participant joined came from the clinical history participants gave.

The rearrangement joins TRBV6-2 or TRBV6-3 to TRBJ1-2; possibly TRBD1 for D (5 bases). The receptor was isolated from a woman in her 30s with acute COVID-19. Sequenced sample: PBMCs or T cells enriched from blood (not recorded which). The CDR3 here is CASSYGAGDGYTF. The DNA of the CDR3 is TGTGCCAGCAGTTACGGGGCAGGAGATGGCTACACCTTC.